This T cell receptor beta chain comes out of a study of early T cells in non-severe SARS-CoV-2 infection. TCRdb analysed the 5' RACE reads with MiXCR anew, one entry per CDR3 protein. The sample contains 85,000 to 100,000 distinct CDR3 sequences, 11% of which appear only once. The material sequenced was whole blood. The source of this sequence is an adult who was a healthcare worker with PCR-confirmed SARS-CoV-2 infection or an uninfected control (not recorded which).

The CDR3, as DNA: TGCAGCGTCGCTCCCCGGGACAGGGGGCTGAACACTGAAGCTTTCTTT. This encodes CSVAPRDRGLNTEAFF. V and J are TRBV29-1 and TRBJ1-1; 12 bases are shared with TRBD1. J gave up 0 bases and V 6 bases, and 8 bases lay outside the gene matches. The CDR3 runs to 16 residues. Germline loops: CDR1 SQVTM, CDR2 ANQGSEA.